The 6 T cell receptor beta chains reported below all come from one sample, sequenced in a study of vaccination and CD4 T cells after COVID-19. Noted treatment: roughly 11-day PBMC culture with coronavirus spike peptide pools or control peptides (ViraFEST assay). Sequencing of the DNA from cultured CD4+ T cells was carried out with the Oncomine TCR Beta short-read assay. MiXCR, applied by TCRdb to the PCR reads, yields one record per CDR3 protein. The sample holds 12,000 or so distinct CDR3 sequences; around 20% are singletons and the top ten take 9% to 15%. These receptors lack a known antigen. The sequenced sample was CD4+ T cells from blood, cultured in vitro, obtained after SARS-CoV-2 vaccination. Receptors were obtained from a human donor who had recovered from COVID-19.

The chain uses TRBV10-3 and TRBJ2-3, with TRBD2 matching 10 bases. The CDR3 sequence is 14 residues long. With 6 bases clipped from V and 5 bases from J, the junction kept 5 bases outside the gene matches. CDR1 and CDR2 from the germline V gene are ENHRY and SYGVKD. The CDR3 DNA reads as TGTGCCATCAGCGAGCGGGAGGGCCTAGATACGCAGTATTTT. Its translation: CAISEREGLDTQYF.

The chain employs TRBV28 and TRBJ1-6, with TRBD1 identical over 9 bases. The V and J ends lost 3 bases and 0 bases, in that order; junction bases with no gene match: 6. CDR1 MDHEN and CDR2 SYDVKM come from the germline V gene. This CDR3 contains 18 residues. In DNA form, the CDR3 reads TGTGCCAGCAGTTTTATCGGGACAGGGAGCTCCTATAATTCACCCCTCCACTTT. This gives the protein CASSFIGTGSSYNSPLHF.

This clonotype has more than one count but fewer than ten. V gene TRBV20-1 combines with J gene TRBJ2-7; the D gene is possibly TRBD2 (6 bases). V was pared by 3 bases and J by 12 bases, with 18 bases between. The CDR3 consists of 12 residues. Germline-derived CDR1 and CDR2 are DFQATT and SNEGSKA (reference sequence). CDR3 protein: CSASGSRLEAYF. The CDR3 nucleotides read TGCAGTGCTAGCGGGAGTCGCCTTGAGGCGTACTTC.

CDR3 bases: TGTGCCAGCAGTGAACCGAGGGGGGCAGGAGAGACCCAGTACTTC. Protein product: CASSEPRGAGETQYF. The chain combines TRBV25-1 with TRBJ2-5; D might be TRBD1 or TRBD2, each matching 6 bases. CDR1 is MGHDK, CDR2 SYGVNS, per germline. The V end was cut by 2 bases, the J end by 4 bases, with 14 bases between. This CDR3 has 15 residues.

This sequence joins TRBV28 and TRBJ1-2; 9 nucleotides align to TRBD1. In germline, CDR1 is MDHEN, CDR2 SYDVKM. The CDR3 totals 15 residues. V lost 10 bases to trimming and J lost 0 bases; unmatched junction nucleotides: 9. CDR3 region: CATPKDRGPNYGYTF. CDR3 coding DNA: TGTGCCACCCCTAAGGACAGGGGACCTAACTATGGCTACACCTTC.

The J gene is TRBJ1-2, the V gene TRBV20-1; possible D gene TRBD1, 6 bases. This CDR3 has 12 residues. Germline V gives CDR1 DFQATT, CDR2 SNEGSKA (reference sequence). Trimming stripped 8 bases from V and 1 base from J, with 11 bases between. CDR3 nucleotides: TGCAGTCCCGTCAGGGGTAACTATGGCTACACCTTC. Protein sequence: CSPVRGNYGYTF.